The entry that follows covers one T cell receptor (beta chain) sequence. This specimen comes from a study of blood T cell repertoires in COVID-19. Whole-study context: Samples came from the United States, Italy and Spain, spanning acute and convalescent COVID-19. Sample material is recorded as cDNA or gDNA derived from T cells, B-cell-depleted T cells, or PBMCs.

The germline V gene has CDR1 DFQATT and CDR2 SNEGSKA (reference sequence). Trimming pared 4 bases from V and 5 bases from J, leaving 9 bases between. This CDR3 is built from 11 residues. Cohort assignment relied on participant-reported clinical history. Here immunoSEQ multiplex PCR was the method, and the copy in TCRdb shows in-frame clones only, minus some. The repertoire has roughly 250,000 clones, 75% to 90% of them found once; the top ten carry 2.4%. The clonotype comes from a young woman who had recovered from COVID-19. The rearrangement joins TRBV20-1 to TRBJ2-7; D might be TRBD1 (5 bases). The source material was PBMCs or T cells enriched from blood (not recorded which). The DNA for the CDR3 is TGCAGTGCTATCAGGACAAACGAGCAGTACTTC. It specifies CSAIRTNEQYF.